The clone carrying this T cell receptor (beta chain) was detected only once. The CDR3 runs to 16 residues. Germline CDR1 is SQVTM and CDR2 is ANQGSEA. The V segment lost 2 bases and the J segment 9 bases; nucleotides outside the gene matches: 15. This record belongs to a study of blood T cell repertoires in COVID-19. Across the whole study: The cDNA or gDNA used as material had been derived from T cells, B-cell-depleted T cells, or PBMCs.

Clones were sequenced by immunoSEQ multiplex PCR, and TCRdb holds only the in-frame ones, with some missing. The sample carries approximately 220,000 clones, roughly 80% recorded once. The sample consisted of peripheral blood. This clonotype was obtained from a woman aged 25 to 39 who had recovered from COVID-19. V gene TRBV29-1 combines with J gene TRBJ2-5; 10 positions agree with TRBD1. In DNA, the CDR3 is TGCAGCGTTGAAAAGACAGGGGGCCGCCGCGGTTTGGCCCAGTACTTC. Amino acids: CSVEKTGGRRGLAQYF.